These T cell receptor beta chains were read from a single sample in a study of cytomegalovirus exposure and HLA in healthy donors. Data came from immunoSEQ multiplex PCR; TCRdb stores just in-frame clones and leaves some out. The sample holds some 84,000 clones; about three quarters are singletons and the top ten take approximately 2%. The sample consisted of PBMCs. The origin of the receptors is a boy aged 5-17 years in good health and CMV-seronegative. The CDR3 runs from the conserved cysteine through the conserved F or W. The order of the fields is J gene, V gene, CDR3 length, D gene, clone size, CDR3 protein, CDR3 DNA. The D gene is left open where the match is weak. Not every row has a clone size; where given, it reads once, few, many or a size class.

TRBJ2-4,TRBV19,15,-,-,CASSIVEGPDDIQYF,TGTGCCAGTAGTATAGTGGAGGGGCCCGACGACATTCAGTACTTC
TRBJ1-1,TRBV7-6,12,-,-,CASSEGNTEAFF,TGTGCCAGCAGTGAGGGGAACACTGAAGCTTTCTTT
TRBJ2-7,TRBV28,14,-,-,CASTSGTNSHEQYF,TGTGCCAGCACCTCCGGGACAAATTCCCACGAGCAGTACTTC
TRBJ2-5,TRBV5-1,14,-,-,CASSPEGLTETQYF,TGCGCCAGCAGCCCGGAGGGTCTAACCGAGACCCAGTACTTC
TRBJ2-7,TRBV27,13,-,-,CASSFSYPAEQYF,TGTGCCAGCAGTTTTAGCTACCCCGCCGAGCAGTACTTC
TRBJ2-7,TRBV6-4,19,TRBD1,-,CASSLRTFDRGPGDYEQYF,TGTGCCAGCAGTTTACGCACTTTTGACAGGGGGCCGGGGGACTACGAGCAGTACTTC
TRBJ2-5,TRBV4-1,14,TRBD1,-,CASSQRTGRETQYF,TGCGCCAGCAGCCAAAGGACAGGGCGGGAGACCCAGTACTTC
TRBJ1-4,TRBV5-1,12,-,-,CASKGQGEKLFF,TGCGCCAGCAAGGGGCAAGGCGAAAAACTGTTTTTT
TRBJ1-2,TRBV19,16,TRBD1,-,CASSMSGTGGPYGYTF,TGTGCCAGTAGTATGTCTGGGACAGGGGGGCCTTATGGCTACACCTTC
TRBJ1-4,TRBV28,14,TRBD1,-,CASATGAGNEKLFF,TGTGCCAGCGCAACAGGGGCCGGTAATGAAAAACTGTTTTTT
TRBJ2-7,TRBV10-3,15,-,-,CAISESRNRFYEQYF,TGTGCCATCAGTGAGTCGCGTAACAGATTCTACGAGCAGTACTTC
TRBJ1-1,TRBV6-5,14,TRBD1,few,CASSGDRRNTEAFF,TGTGCCAGCAGCGGGGACAGGCGGAACACTGAAGCTTTCTTT
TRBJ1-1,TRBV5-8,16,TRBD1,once,CASSQYRGPGDTEAFF,TGTGCCAGCAGCCAGTACAGGGGGCCGGGGGACACTGAAGCTTTCTTT
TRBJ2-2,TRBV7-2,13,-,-,CASFLLRGGELFF,TGTGCCAGCTTCCTTCTTAGGGGCGGGGAGCTGTTTTTT
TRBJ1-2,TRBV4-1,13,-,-,CASSQDPGVSYTF,TGCGCCAGCAGCCAAGATCCGGGGGTAAGCTACACCTTC
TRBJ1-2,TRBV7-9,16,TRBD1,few,CASSVQQGALNYGYTF,TGTGCCAGCAGCGTGCAACAGGGGGCCCTCAACTATGGCTACACCTTC
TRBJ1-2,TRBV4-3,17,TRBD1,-,CASSQDVSRDRPGGYTF,TGCGCCAGCAGCCAAGATGTTTCACGGGACAGGCCCGGAGGCTACACCTTC
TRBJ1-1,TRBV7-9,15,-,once,CASSPQGGAGTEAFF,TGTGCCAGCAGCCCCCAGGGTGGCGCCGGCACTGAAGCTTTCTTT
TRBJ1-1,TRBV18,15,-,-,CASSPGLAKNTEAFF,TGTGCCAGCTCACCGGGACTCGCCAAGAACACTGAAGCTTTCTTT
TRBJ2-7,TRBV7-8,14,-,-,CASTKGHPNYEQYF,TGTGCCAGCACCAAAGGACACCCAAACTACGAGCAGTACTTC
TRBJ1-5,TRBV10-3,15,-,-,CAISESGEGNQPQHF,TGTGCCATCAGTGAGTCAGGGGAAGGCAATCAGCCCCAGCATTTT
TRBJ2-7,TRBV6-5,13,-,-,CASSYTSSGEQYF,TGTGCCAGCAGTTACACCAGTTCGGGCGAGCAGTACTTC
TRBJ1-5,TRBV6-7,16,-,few,CASSYSRGGINQPQHF,TGTGCCAGCAGTTACTCTCGGGGAGGTATCAATCAGCCCCAGCATTTT
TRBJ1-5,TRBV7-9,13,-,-,CASRQNSNQPQHF,TGTGCCAGCAGACAAAATAGCAATCAGCCCCAGCATTTT
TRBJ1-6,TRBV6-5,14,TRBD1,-,CASTRQGANSPLHF,TGTGCCAGCACCCGACAGGGGGCGAATTCACCCCTCCACTTT
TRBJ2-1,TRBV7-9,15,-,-,CASSLGAVSYNEQFF,TGTGCCAGCAGCTTGGGGGCCGTATCCTACAATGAGCAGTTCTTC
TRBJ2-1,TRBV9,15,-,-,CASSAAKYDSNEQFF,TGTGCCAGCAGCGCGGCCAAATACGACTCCAATGAGCAGTTCTTC
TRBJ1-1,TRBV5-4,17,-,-,CASSRRAGQILNTEAFF,TGTGCCAGCAGCCGCCGGGCAGGACAGATTCTGAACACTGAAGCTTTCTTT
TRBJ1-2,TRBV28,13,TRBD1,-,CASRMTGSNGYTF,TGTGCCAGCAGGATGACAGGGTCCAATGGCTACACCTTC
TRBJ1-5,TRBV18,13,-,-,CASSTGLNQPQHF,TGTGCCAGCTCAACAGGCCTCAATCAGCCCCAGCATTTT
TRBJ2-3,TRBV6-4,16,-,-,CASSDSGAGHASTQYF,TGTGCCAGCAGTGACTCGGGGGCAGGCCATGCTTCAACGCAGTATTTT
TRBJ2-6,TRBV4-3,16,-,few,CASSQETGTGANVLTF,TGCGCCAGCAGCCAAGAAACAGGGACCGGGGCCAACGTCCTGACTTTC
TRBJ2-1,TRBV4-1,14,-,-,CASSQGPTGYEQFF,TGCGCCAGCAGCCAAGGGCCGACAGGTTATGAGCAGTTCTTC
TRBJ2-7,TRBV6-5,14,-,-,CASSAVGQDYEQYF,TGTGCCAGCAGCGCCGTGGGACAAGACTACGAGCAGTACTTC
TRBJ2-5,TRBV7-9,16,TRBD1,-,CASSKVGTGPQMTQYF,TGTGCCAGCAGCAAGGTCGGGACAGGGCCTCAAATGACCCAGTACTTC
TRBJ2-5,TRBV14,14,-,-,CANSHSKGIETQYF,TGTGCCAACAGCCACTCAAAGGGGATAGAGACCCAGTACTTC
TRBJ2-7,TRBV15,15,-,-,CATSRVAGHPYEQYF,TGTGCCACCAGCAGAGTTGCAGGGCATCCCTACGAGCAGTACTTC